This TCR beta chain was recovered during a study of long-term antiretroviral therapy in people with HIV. Study-level points and caveats: No data were available on ART adherence, viral resistance or therapy changes. ART was followed by higher diversity that remained below transplant donor controls.

The authors ran the immunoSEQ assay, v3.0, at survey level. Method: immunoSEQ multiplex PCR; TCRdb's copy keeps in-frame clones and lacks some. The sample has 15,000 to 20,000 clones, approximately 88% seen once; the top ten hold roughly 8%. Each donor provided at least one pre-ART PBMC sample and at least two post-ART PBMC samples. Samples held 1-10 million cryopreserved PBMC, and DNA extraction followed. Concerning this clone itself: Its matching antigen is unknown.

The sequence came from a man between 18 and 29 years old with HIV. The sample in question was unsorted PBMCs, obtained 0.9 years after starting antiretroviral therapy.

The DNA for the CDR3 is TGTGCCAGCAGTGACTTGGCGGGGGAGCAGTTCTTC. This sequence encodes CASSDLAGEQFF. J is TRBJ2-1 and V is TRBV2, with a weak D call TRBD2 (6 bases). V was pared by 3 bases and J by 10 bases, with 10 bases between. The CDR3 is 12 residues long. CDR1 and CDR2 (germline): SNHLY, FYNNEI. Full variable domain (missing parts from reference TRBV2 and TRBJ2-1): EPEVTQTPSHQVTQMGQEVILRCVPISNHLYFYWYRQILGQKVEFLVSFYNNEISEKSEIFDDQFSVERPDGSNFTLKIRSTKLEDSAMYFCASSDLAGEQFFGPGTRLTVL.